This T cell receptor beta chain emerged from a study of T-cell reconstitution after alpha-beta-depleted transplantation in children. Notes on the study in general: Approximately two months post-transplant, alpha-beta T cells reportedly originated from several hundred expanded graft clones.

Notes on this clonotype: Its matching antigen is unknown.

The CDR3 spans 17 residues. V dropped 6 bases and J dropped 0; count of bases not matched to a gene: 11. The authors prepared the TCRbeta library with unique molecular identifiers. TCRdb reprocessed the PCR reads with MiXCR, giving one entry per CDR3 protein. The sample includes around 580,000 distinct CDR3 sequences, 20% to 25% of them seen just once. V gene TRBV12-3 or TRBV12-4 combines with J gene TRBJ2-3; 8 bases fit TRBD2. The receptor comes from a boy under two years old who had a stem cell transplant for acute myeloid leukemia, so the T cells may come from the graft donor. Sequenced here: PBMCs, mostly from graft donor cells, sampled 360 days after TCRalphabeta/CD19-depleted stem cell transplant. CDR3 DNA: TGTGCCAGCAGCCACCCTTCAGCGGGGGCTAGCACAGATACGCAGTATTTT. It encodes CASSHPSAGASTDTQYF.